Listed below are T cell receptor beta chains from one sample, sequenced in a study of sequential checkpoint blockade in melanoma. The repertoire was sequenced with immunoSEQ multiplex PCR; TCRdb's copy has only in-frame clones and lacks some. The sample records more than 15,000 clones, around 78% being singletons. This material consisted of CD8+ T cells sorted from blood (inferred from file names), taken from a patient given nivolumab and ipilimumab in sequence. These receptor sequences come from a human donor with melanoma. Each CDR3 is given with its conserved first and last residue. The D gene is left open where the match is weak. Clone size is shown for a subset of rows, as once, few, many or a class of expanded clone.

TRBD2	-	TRBV28	TRBJ2-1	CASRGLAGGEQFF	TGTGCCAGCAGGGGACTAGCGGGAGGTGAGCAGTTCTTC
TRBD1	few	TRBV6-1	TRBJ2-7	CASSGPGQALYEQYF	TGTGCCAGCAGTGGGCCGGGACAGGCCCTATACGAGCAGTACTTC
TRBD2	once	TRBV4-3	TRBJ2-7	CASSRVYLEGLVIYEQYF	TGCGCCAGCAGCCGAGTTTATCTGGAGGGACTAGTGATATACGAGCAGTACTTC
-	-	TRBV9	TRBJ1-2	CASSVTSSGGYTF	TGTGCCAGCAGCGTAACCTCATCGGGTGGCTACACCTTC
TRBD2	few	TRBV6-5	TRBJ2-3	CASSLEAGGTDTQYF	TGTGCCAGCAGTTTAGAAGCGGGAGGGACAGATACGCAGTATTTT
TRBD1	-	TRBV6-5	TRBJ2-7	CASSFGQGVGEQYF	TGTGCCAGCAGTTTTGGACAGGGGGTGGGCGAGCAGTACTTC
TRBD1	-	TRBV9	TRBJ2-1	CASSRQGGPNNEQFF	TGTGCCAGCAGTCGACAGGGGGGGCCCAACAATGAGCAGTTCTTC
TRBD1	few	TRBV5-4	TRBJ1-2	CASSPEGAAAGVYGYTF	TGTGCCAGCAGCCCCGAGGGGGCCGCCGCAGGAGTCTATGGCTACACCTTC
-	-	TRBV5-6	TRBJ1-2	CASSLGLKYYGYTF	TGTGCCAGCAGCTTGGGACTGAAGTACTATGGCTACACCTTC
-	-	TRBV19	TRBJ2-7	CASSIWGTGYEQYF	TGTGCCAGTAGTATATGGGGTACAGGCTACGAGCAGTACTTC
TRBD2	-	TRBV9	TRBJ2-1	CASSVAGGAVYNEQFF	TGTGCCAGCAGCGTAGCGGGGGGGGCGGTCTACAATGAGCAGTTCTTC
-	-	TRBV7-9	TRBJ1-5	CASSLSGYQPQHF	TGTGCCAGCAGCTTAAGCGGGTATCAGCCCCAGCATTTT
TRBD2	-	TRBV7-7	TRBJ2-1	CASSQTSGLNEQFF	TGTGCTAGCAGCCAGACTAGCGGATTGAATGAGCAGTTCTTC
-	-	TRBV9	TRBJ2-7	CASSPMGGAVYEQYF	TGTGCCAGCAGCCCGATGGGGGGGGCGGTTTACGAGCAGTACTTC
TRBD2	few	TRBV5-1	TRBJ2-1	CASGGGTSGSSYNEQFF	TGCGCCAGCGGGGGCGGGACTAGCGGGAGCTCCTACAATGAGCAGTTCTTC
TRBD1	medium-sized	TRBV9	TRBJ1-2	CASSQSRGEAYYGYTF	TGTGCCAGCAGCCAAAGCAGGGGGGAAGCCTACTATGGCTACACCTTC
-	-	TRBV5-6	TRBJ2-7	CASSLAGLYEQYF	TGTGCCAGCAGCTTGGCGGGTCTATACGAGCAGTACTTC
TRBD2	few	TRBV27	TRBJ2-5	CASSLSGRSYETQYF	TGTGCCAGCAGTCTTAGCGGGAGATCGTACGAGACCCAGTACTTC
-	once	TRBV6-1	TRBJ2-7	CASSEGGDGSYEQYF	TGTGCCAGCAGTGAAGGCGGGGACGGCTCCTACGAGCAGTACTTC
TRBD1	-	TRBV7-9	TRBJ1-1	CASSLGTAPANTEAFF	TGTGCCAGCAGCCTCGGGACAGCCCCCGCGAACACTGAAGCTTTCTTT
-	-	TRBV30	TRBJ1-3	CAWSIPSGNTIYF	TGTGCCTGGAGTATTCCCTCCGGAAACACCATATATTTT
-	-	TRBV9	TRBJ1-1	CASSQDRGAEAFF	TGCGCCAGCAGCCAAGATCGGGGGGCCGAAGCTTTCTTT
-	medium-sized	TRBV18	TRBJ2-7	CASSPAQGGPYEQYF	TGTGCCAGCTCACCAGCACAGGGCGGTCCCTACGAGCAGTACTTC
-	once	TRBV5-1	TRBJ1-5	CASSLTGNSNQPQHF	TGCGCCAGCAGCTTGACAGGGAACAGCAATCAGCCCCAGCATTTT
TRBD1	-	TRBV30	TRBJ2-7	CAWSVGTGRYEQYF	TGTGCCTGGAGTGTGGGGACAGGGAGGTACGAGCAGTACTTC
TRBD1	-	TRBV12-5	TRBJ2-1	CASGSGTGNFHEQFF	TGTGCTAGTGGTTCCGGGACAGGGAATTTCCATGAGCAGTTCTTC
TRBD1	-	TRBV30	TRBJ2-7	CAWKDRGSYEQYF	TGTGCCTGGAAGGACAGGGGATCCTACGAGCAGTACTTC
-	few	TRBV15	TRBJ1-4	CATSRGQGNNEKLFF	TGTGCCACCAGCAGAGGCCAGGGTAATAATGAAAAACTGTTTTTT
-	-	TRBV5-5	TRBJ1-1	CASSLPGTLNTEAFF	TGTGCCAGCAGCTTGCCCGGGACACTAAACACTGAAGCTTTCTTT
TRBD1	-	TRBV28	TRBJ1-2	CASSSPGQGYGYTF	TGTGCCAGCAGTTCCCCGGGACAGGGATACGGCTACACCTTC
TRBD1	-	TRBV5-5	TRBJ1-5	CASSPSTGGRNQPQHF	TGTGCCAGCAGCCCCTCGACAGGGGGCCGGAATCAGCCCCAGCATTTT
-	-	TRBV7-2	TRBJ2-7	CASSLAAGRAYEQYF	TGTGCCAGCAGCTTAGCGGCAGGCAGGGCCTACGAGCAGTACTTC
-	-	TRBV7-8	TRBJ1-2	CASSSSRGRGYGYTF	TGTGCCAGCAGCTCCTCCCGGGGGAGGGGATATGGCTACACCTTC
TRBD1	-	TRBV28	TRBJ1-2	CASSLSVRGGVHGYTF	TGTGCCAGCAGTTTATCCGTTCGAGGGGGCGTGCATGGCTACACCTTC
-	-	TRBV5-1	TRBJ2-2	CASSLVPGPTGELFF	TGCGCCAGCAGCTTGGTTCCGGGTCCCACCGGGGAGCTGTTTTTT
-	few	TRBV7-6	TRBJ1-2	CASSEGAVGGRPYGYTF	TGTGCCAGCAGCGAAGGGGCGGTGGGAGGGCGCCCCTATGGCTACACCTTC
TRBD1	-	TRBV7-6	TRBJ2-1	CASSLGKGTGEYNEQFF	TGTGCCAGCAGCTTAGGGAAGGGGACAGGAGAGTACAATGAGCAGTTCTTC